The source of this T cell receptor beta chain is a study of T cell responses to AZD1222 COVID-19 vaccine. Study context: Second doses at about 4 or about 12 weeks were pooled. Study results and limitations: With two AZD1222 doses given, Spike-specific TCR breadth and depth both rose. In a largely white British group with more females than males, clonal diversity was possibly underestimated. Repertoires in all cases were sampled only once the peak T cell response had passed.

Of note for this clone: The antigen is unknown.

Method: immunoSEQ multiplex PCR; TCRdb's copy keeps in-frame clones and lacks some. Here the sample spans 100,000 or so clones, approximately 90% being singletons. The germline CDR1 and CDR2 sequences are MNHNY and SVGAGI (reference sequence). The CDR3 loop spans 16 amino acids. With 1 base removed from V and 2 bases from J, the gap between germline ends came to 14 bases. This receptor was identified in an adult in good health. The chain has TRBV6-6 and TRBJ1-1, with no clear D. The specimen was peripheral blood, collected on day 0 of AZD1222 vaccination. The CDR3 nucleotides are TGTGCCAGCAGTTACTTCCGGCCGGGCGATAACACTGAAGCTTTCTTT. The encoded protein is CASSYFRPGDNTEAFF.